Presented here are 21 T cell receptor beta chains from one specimen sequenced in a study of OX40 agonist ivuxolimab in advanced cancers. Repertoires were generated with immunoSEQ multiplex PCR, while TCRdb's copy carries only in-frame clones and drops some. The sample records under 25,000 clones, around 80% being singletons. The sample here was CD4+ or CD8+ T cells sorted from blood, taken in a trial of the OX40 agonist ivuxolimab. The source is an adult with an advanced solid tumor such as melanoma, head and neck, liver or kidney cancer.

The rearrangement links TRBV19 to TRBJ2-7; the D is unclear. V was shortened by 4 bases and J by 0 bases, with 7 bases between the two germline ends. The CDR3 contains 13 residues. Germline V CDR1 and CDR2: LNHDA, SQIVND (reference sequence). CDR3 sequence: CASSKWSSYEQYF. CDR3 bases: TGTGCCAGTAGTAAATGGTCCTCCTACGAGCAGTACTTC.

This clone has only one observation. The chain carries TRBV5-4 and TRBJ2-2; 15 bases match TRBD2. The CDR3 has 16 amino acids. CDR1 and CDR2 (germline): SGHNT, YYREEE (reference sequence). The J segment lost 5 bases and the V segment lost 9 bases, leaving 8 bases of the junction unmatched. CDR3 residues: CANGLAGGSGTGELFF. CDR3 nucleotides: TGTGCCAATGGACTAGCGGGGGGGTCCGGAACCGGGGAGCTGTTTTTT.

This sequence joins TRBV19 and TRBJ2-7; D perhaps matches TRBD1 (7 bases). The germline V gene encodes CDR1 LNHDA and CDR2 SQIVND (reference sequence). The germline V and J ends were trimmed by 3 bases and 4 bases, with 13 bases remaining between them. CDR3 length equals 14 residues. CDR3 coding DNA: TGTGCCAGTAGTATTCAGGGGGGCACTTACGAGCAGTACTTC. Its protein product is CASSIQGGTYEQYF.

The genes are TRBV5-1 and TRBJ2-5, with 10 bases fitting TRBD1. The end of the DNA aligns better with TRBJ2-7, so the J call may be wrong. Per the germline V gene, CDR1 is SGHRS and CDR2 is YFSETQ. The CDR3 consists of 16 residues. DNA for the CDR3: TGCGCCAGCAGCTTGGAGGGACAGGGGCTTCCCTACGAGCAGTACTTC. This encodes CASSLEGQGLPYEQYF.

The chain uses TRBV19 and TRBJ1-3, with D unresolved. Germline V gene sequence: CDR1 LNHDA, CDR2 SQIVND (reference sequence). This CDR3 region has 15 residues. Trimming removed 3 bases at V and 0 bases at J, with 9 bases between. The CDR3 DNA reads TGTGCCAGTAGTATGAGGATAAGCTCTGGAAACACCATATATTTT. Translated, it gives CASSMRISSGNTIYF.

The V gene is TRBV5-1, the J gene TRBJ2-2, with 8 positions matching TRBD1. Germline V gives CDR1 SGHRS, CDR2 YFSETQ. V gave up 1 base and J gave up 6 bases; unmatched junction bases: 5. The CDR3 length is 15 residues. Here the CDR3 reads CASSLPGGAAGELFF. As DNA, the CDR3 is TGCGCCAGCAGCTTGCCAGGGGGCGCCGCCGGGGAGCTGTTTTTT.

The genes are TRBV7-8 and TRBJ2-5, with D possibly being TRBD1 (7 bases). The CDR3 runs to 14 residues. V was pared by 5 bases and J by 2 bases, with 12 bases between. Germline-derived CDR1 and CDR2 are SGHVS and FQNEAQ. The chain's CDR3 is CASSGGTAQETQYF. The CDR3, as DNA: TGTGCCAGCAGCGGAGGGACAGCTCAAGAGACCCAGTACTTC.

The V gene is TRBV9, the J gene TRBJ2-7, with 11 positions matching TRBD2. The ends lost 4 bases at V and 3 bases at J; junction bases unmatched: 3. In germline, CDR1 is SGDLS, CDR2 YYNGEE. CDR3 size: 14 residues. CDR3 coding DNA: TGTGCCAGCAGCATCGGGACTAGCGGCTACGAGCAGTACTTC. Translating gives CASSIGTSGYEQYF.

The rearrangement uses TRBV7-2 and TRBJ1-2; possible D gene TRBD1, 6 bases. Trimming cost V 2 bases and J 2 bases, with 9 bases left between them. Germline V gene sequence: CDR1 SGHTA, CDR2 FQGNSA. CDR3 length equals 14 residues. The CDR3 coding sequence is TGTGCCAGCAGCTTATTGGACAGAAACTATGGCTACACCTTC. It yields the protein CASSLLDRNYGYTF.

The chain couples TRBV2 to TRBJ2-5; D possibly corresponds to TRBD2 (6 bases). Germline V lookup: CDR1 SNHLY, CDR2 FYNNEI. The CDR3 has 15 residues. The V end was cut by 4 bases, the J end by 4 bases, with 16 bases between. CDR3 residues: CASSGEGRRGETQYF. For the CDR3, the DNA is TGTGCCAGCAGTGGAGAGGGGAGGAGGGGAGAGACCCAGTACTTC.

This chain uses TRBV23-1 with TRBJ2-1; D is unclear. Being an ORF, TRBV23-1 has a function that is uncertain. V shed 0 bases and J shed 8 bases, with 11 bases lying between them. CDR3 size: 14 residues. The CDR3 sequence: CASSQSTSNHEQFF. As DNA, the CDR3 is TGCGCCAGCAGTCAATCGACCAGCAATCATGAGCAGTTCTTC.

This rearrangement joins TRBV5-6 to TRBJ2-2, with 11 positions matching TRBD2. The CDR3 has 16 residues. V was pared by 3 bases and J by 1 base, with 2 bases of the junction left unmatched. CDR1 and CDR2 (germline): SGHDT, YYEEEE. CDR3 region: CASSWGTSGNTGELFF. The CDR3 DNA follows: TGTGCCAGCAGCTGGGGGACTAGCGGGAACACCGGGGAGCTGTTTTTT. The whole variable domain, remainder taken from reference TRBV5-6 and TRBJ2-2, is DAGVTQSPTHLIKTRGQQVTLRCSPKSGHDTVSWYQQALGQGPQFIFQYYEEEERQRGNFPDRFSGHQFPNYSSELNVNALLLGDSALYLCASSWGTSGNTGELFFGEGSRLTVL.

The chain recombines TRBV28 with TRBJ2-7; a possible D gene is TRBD1 (5 bases). The germline V gene has CDR1 MDHEN and CDR2 SYDVKM. The CDR3 spans 14 residues. Trimming shortened V by 5 bases and J by 0 bases, and 11 bases separated the two germline ends. The CDR3 is CASSQTGSSYEQYF. The CDR3 DNA is TGTGCCAGCAGTCAAACAGGTAGCTCCTACGAGCAGTACTTC.

The chain has TRBV4-3 and TRBJ2-6; D unclear. The CDR3 has 15 residues. Per the germline V gene, CDR1 is LGHNA and CDR2 is YSLEER. The V end was cut by 4 bases, the J end by 1 base, with 8 bases between. This chain's CDR3 is CASSLIWSGANVLTF. The CDR3 DNA reads as TGCGCCAGCAGCCTCATCTGGTCTGGGGCCAACGTCCTGACTTTC.

The rearrangement links TRBV7-2 to TRBJ2-5; TRBD2 aligns across 11 bases. V was pared by 6 bases and J by 1 base, with 1 base of the junction left unmatched. Germline lookup yields CDR1 SGHTA and CDR2 FQGNSA. CDR3 length: 14 residues. CDR3 loop: CASSSGGAQETQYF. The CDR3 DNA follows: TGTGCCAGCAGTAGCGGGGGGGCCCAAGAGACCCAGTACTTC.

A single count supports this clone. The chain joins TRBV15 to TRBJ2-7, with 7 bases identical to TRBD2. Germline CDR1 and CDR2: LNHNV and YYDKDF (reference sequence). The V segment lost 1 base and the J segment 0 bases; nucleotides outside the gene matches: 3. The CDR3 runs to 15 residues. This CDR3 is CATSRAGGSSYEQYF. The CDR3 DNA follows: TGTGCCACCAGCAGAGCCGGGGGGAGCTCCTACGAGCAGTACTTC. The entire variable domain, with the rest obtained from reference TRBV15 and TRBJ2-7, is as follows: DAMVIQNPRYQVTQFGKPVTLSCSQTLNHNVMYWYQQKSSQAPKLLFHYYDKDFNNEADTPDNFQSRRPNTSFCFLDIRSPGLGDTAMYLCATSRAGGSSYEQYFGPGTRLTVT.

This clone occurred once. The chain joins TRBV7-9 to TRBJ2-7; 7 bases align to TRBD1. Losses at the gene ends were 5 bases for V and 1 base for J; bases not matched to a gene: 5. In germline, CDR1 is SEHNR, CDR2 FQNEAQ (reference sequence). CDR3 length: 14 amino acids. The CDR3: CASSGWTGSYEQYF. The CDR3 nucleotides are TGTGCCAGCAGCGGTTGGACAGGTTCCTACGAGCAGTACTTC.

The V gene is TRBV9, the J gene TRBJ1-5; D unclear. The CDR3 totals 14 residues. With 1 base removed from V and 4 bases from J, the gap between germline ends came to 9 bases. Germline V gene sequence: CDR1 SGDLS, CDR2 YYNGEE. The CDR3 nucleotides are TGTGCCAGCAGCGTATCCTCGACGAATCAGCCCCAGCATTTT. Translation gives CASSVSSTNQPQHF.

The chain has TRBV14 and TRBJ1-2, with no clear D. CDR3 length: 17 residues. CDR1 and CDR2 (germline): SGHDN, FVKESK. Trimming cost V 2 bases and J 0 bases, with 16 bases left between them. CDR3 protein: CASSQQSGVPPNYGYTF. CDR3 DNA sequence: TGTGCCAGCAGCCAACAGAGCGGGGTTCCTCCTAACTATGGCTACACCTTC.

Judged by abundance, this clone is medium-sized (0.01 to 0.1%). The chain uses TRBV6-1 and TRBJ2-2, with TRBD1 identical over 7 bases. Germline V lookup: CDR1 MNHNS, CDR2 SASEGT. The CDR3 is 18 amino acids. Unmatched junction bases numbered 9, after V lost 1 base and J lost 1 base. The CDR3 coding sequence is TGTGCCAGCAGTGAAGAGGGGGCAGGACTGATGAACACCGGGGAGCTGTTTTTT. As protein: CASSEEGAGLMNTGELFF.

This clone appeared a single time. V usage is TRBV19 and J usage is TRBJ2-1, with a possible D match to TRBD1 (6 bases). The CDR3 spans 14 residues. CDR1 and CDR2 (germline): LNHDA, SQIVND (reference sequence). V was cut by 3 bases and J by 6 bases, with 12 bases left in between. This CDR3 reads CASSIFQGPNEQFF. CDR3 DNA: TGTGCCAGTAGTATCTTCCAGGGGCCCAATGAGCAGTTCTTC.